Reported below is one TCR beta chain. No antigen is known for it. Sequencing ends 3 residues short of the CDR3 end; the germline J gene provides the rest. This same CDR3 is encoded by further DNA sequences in the sample. CDR1 is SNHLY, CDR2 FYNNEI, per germline. V was pared by 3 bases and J by 2 bases, with 17 bases between. CDR3 length equals 17 residues. Each participant carried one incident cervical HPV16 infection only. This entry comes from a study of T cells in women clearing cervical HPV infection. The wider study: Women with histologically confirmed HPV16-related CIN3 or worse, 2 with invasive cancer, served as cases. Blood came at first lesion visit for cases, post-clearance for controls.

Study results and caveats: TRBV6-7 relative abundance averaged approximately 0.11% in cases and roughly 0.17% in controls.

Produced via immunoSEQ multiplex PCR; TCRdb's table is partial and in-frame only. In all, the sample yields more than 30,000 clones. The TCR originated in a woman between 18 and 69 years old with a cervical HPV16 infection that either progressed to CIN3+ or cleared (not recorded which). This rearrangement joins TRBV2 to TRBJ1-3, with D possibly matching TRBD1 (6 bases). The specimen was blood buffy coat. The CDR3 region is CASSEFGQGNAGNTIYF. CDR3 bases read: TGTGCCAGCAGTGAGTTCGGCCAGGGGAATGCTGGAAACACC.